Listed below are T cell receptor beta chains from one sample, sequenced in a study of OX40 agonist ivuxolimab in advanced cancers. The method was immunoSEQ multiplex PCR; TCRdb's version includes in-frame clones alone and lacks a portion of them. The repertoire holds 68,000 or so clones, roughly nine tenths seen once, with roughly 2% in the top ten. Sample: CD4+ or CD8+ T cells sorted from blood, taken in a trial of the OX40 agonist ivuxolimab. These receptors were obtained from an adult with an advanced solid tumor such as melanoma, head and neck, liver or kidney cancer. The CDR3 runs from the conserved cysteine through the conserved F or W. Each record gives: V gene, CDR3 length, J gene, clone size, D gene, CDR3 protein, CDR3 DNA. A D gene is named only where the DNA matches it firmly. Expanded clones get a size class; other rows say once, few or many, or leave the size out.

TRBV6-6,16,TRBJ1-6,-,TRBD1,CASSIQLSGGNSPLHF,TGTGCCAGCAGTATTCAACTCTCAGGGGGAAATTCACCCCTCCACTTT
TRBV4-1,15,TRBJ2-5,once,TRBD1,CASRLGQGAGETQYF,TGCGCCAGCAGGCTCGGACAGGGGGCCGGTGAGACCCAGTACTTC
TRBV5-1,15,TRBJ2-5,-,-,CASSLQSQIQETQYF,TGCGCCAGCAGCCTCCAATCCCAAATTCAAGAGACCCAGTACTTC
TRBV5-4,13,TRBJ2-1,-,-,CASSSSSYNEQFF,TGTGCCAGCAGCTCAAGTTCCTACAATGAGCAGTTCTTC
TRBV10-3,13,TRBJ2-7,-,TRBD1,CAIKGQGAYEQYF,TGTGCCATCAAAGGACAGGGGGCCTACGAGCAGTACTTC
TRBV5-6,18,TRBJ1-5,-,TRBD1,CASSFQRTGAVANQPQHF,TGTGCCAGCAGCTTCCAAAGGACAGGGGCCGTGGCGAATCAGCCCCAGCATTTT
TRBV20-1,11,TRBJ2-7,-,-,CSAYRVPEQYF,TGCAGTGCTTACAGGGTCCCCGAGCAGTACTTC
TRBV10-1,14,TRBJ2-5,-,-,CASSDVREFGTQYF,TGCGCCAGCAGTGATGTCAGGGAGTTTGGGACCCAGTACTTC
TRBV6-5,15,TRBJ2-7,-,TRBD2,CASRRLATPLYEQYF,TGTGCCAGCAGACGACTAGCGACTCCACTCTACGAGCAGTACTTC
TRBV9,13,TRBJ1-2,-,-,CASSVLPGEGYTF,TGTGCCAGCAGCGTTCTTCCCGGGGAGGGCTACACCTTC
TRBV5-1,16,TRBJ1-4,-,-,CASSWTSRPGPEKLFF,TGCGCCAGCAGCTGGACTTCGAGACCGGGGCCAGAAAAACTGTTTTTT
TRBV6-5,13,TRBJ2-1,-,TRBD1,CASRKTGGNEQFF,TGTGCCAGCAGGAAAACAGGGGGGAATGAGCAGTTCTTC
TRBV19,15,TRBJ1-4,-,TRBD1,CASQIRTGINEKLFF,TGTGCCAGCCAGATCCGGACAGGCATTAATGAAAAACTGTTTTTT
TRBV6-5,15,TRBJ2-2,-,TRBD1,CASSYRDRKVGELFF,TGTGCCAGCAGCTACCGGGACAGGAAGGTCGGGGAGCTGTTTTTT
TRBV9,14,TRBJ1-3,-,-,CASSVGSSGNTIYF,TGTGCCAGCAGCGTAGGTAGCTCTGGAAACACCATATATTTT
TRBV9,16,TRBJ2-5,once,-,CASSAFKGHLQETQYF,TGTGCCAGCAGCGCATTTAAAGGGCATTTACAAGAGACCCAGTACTTC
TRBV10-3,13,TRBJ1-2,-,-,CAISEKANYGYTF,TGTGCCATCAGTGAAAAAGCTAACTATGGCTACACCTTC
TRBV5-1,16,TRBJ1-3,-,-,CASSTPDSLSGNTIYF,TGCGCCAGCAGCACCCCAGACAGCCTCTCTGGAAACACCATATATTTT
TRBV21-1,15,TRBJ2-5,-,-,CASSKLGGRQETQYF,TGTGCCAGCAGCAAATTAGGAGGACGCCAAGAGACCCAGTACTTC
TRBV5-1,15,TRBJ1-6,-,-,CASSFTGSTNSPLHF,TGCGCCAGCAGCTTCACAGGCTCCACTAATTCACCCCTCCACTTT
TRBV19,13,TRBJ2-5,-,-,CASGGSLRETQYF,TGTGCCAGCGGAGGTAGTTTACGAGAGACCCAGTACTTC
TRBV30,15,TRBJ2-1,once,-,CAWSDTSRLRDEQFF,TGTGCCTGGAGCGACACTAGCCGACTTCGGGATGAGCAGTTCTTC
TRBV18,15,TRBJ1-1,-,-,CASSPPSLGETEAFF,TGTGCCAGCTCACCACCGAGCCTGGGGGAGACTGAAGCTTTCTTT
TRBV7-8,16,TRBJ1-3,-,-,CASSKNDGRGGNTIYF,TGTGCCAGCAGCAAGAACGACGGGAGGGGTGGAAACACCATATATTTT